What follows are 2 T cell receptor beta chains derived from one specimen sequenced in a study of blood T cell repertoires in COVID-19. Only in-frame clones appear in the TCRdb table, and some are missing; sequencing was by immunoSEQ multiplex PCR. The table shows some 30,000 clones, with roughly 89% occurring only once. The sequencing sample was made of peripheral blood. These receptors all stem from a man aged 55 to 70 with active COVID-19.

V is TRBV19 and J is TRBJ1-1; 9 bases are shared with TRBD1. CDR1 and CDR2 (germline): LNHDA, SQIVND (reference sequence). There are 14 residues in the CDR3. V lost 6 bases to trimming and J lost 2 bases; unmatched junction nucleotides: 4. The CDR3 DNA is TGTGCCAGTAGCCCGGGACAGGGTAACACTGAAGCTTTCTTT. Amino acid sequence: CASSPGQGNTEAFF.

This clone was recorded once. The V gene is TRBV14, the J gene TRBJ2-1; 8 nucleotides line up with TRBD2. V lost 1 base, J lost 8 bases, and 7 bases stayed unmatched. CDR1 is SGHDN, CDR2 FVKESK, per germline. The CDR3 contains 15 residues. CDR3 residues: CASSQGVAGLDEQFF. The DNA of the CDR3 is TGTGCCAGCAGCCAAGGGGTAGCGGGGCTGGATGAGCAGTTCTTC. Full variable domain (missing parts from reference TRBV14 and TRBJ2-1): EAGVTQFPSHSVIEKGQTVTLRCDPISGHDNLYWYRRVMGKEIKFLLHFVKESKQDESGMPNNRFLAERTGGTYSTLKVQPAELEDSGVYFCASSQGVAGLDEQFFGPGTRLTVL.